These 24 T cell receptor beta chains came from one sample sequenced in a study of blood T cells in healthy people across ages. Alongside a J-beta primer mix, a sample-barcoded 5' primer served in a second PCR lasting about 6 to 11 cycles. TCRdb reprocessed the 5' RACE reads via MiXCR and lists one record per CDR3 protein. Of about a million distinct CDR3 sequences detected, 35% to 40% appear once; the ten largest clones hold roughly 14%. Sequencing was carried out using blood. Receptors were obtained from a man aged 18 to 29 in good health.

Many counts were recorded for this clonotype. V usage is TRBV6-5 and J usage is TRBJ2-3; the D is unclear. The CDR3 length is 11 residues. CDR1 MNHEY and CDR2 SVGAGI come from the germline V gene. V was clipped by 7 bases and J by 2 bases, with 4 bases between them. In DNA form, the CDR3 reads TGTGCCAGCAAATCCACAGATACGCAGTATTTT. As protein: CASKSTDTQYF.

This clonotype was counted a few times. The chain couples TRBV6-6 to TRBJ2-3, with D possibly called TRBD1 or TRBD2 (5 bases each). The CDR3 length is 14 residues. V was trimmed by 7 bases and J by 2 bases, leaving 13 bases between them. CDR1 and CDR2 (germline): MNHNY, SVGAGI (reference sequence). This CDR3 reads CASTEGRYTDTQYF. In DNA, the CDR3 is TGTGCCAGCACCGAGGGGCGTTACACAGATACGCAGTATTTT.

This clonotype was seen a single time. The CDR3 is CASSLVGDGDTQYF. The CDR3 DNA follows: TGTGCCAGCAGCTTAGTAGGGGACGGGGATACGCAGTATTTT. The chain carries TRBV7-2 and TRBJ2-3; D may match TRBD1 or TRBD2 (5 bases each). CDR1 is SGHTA and CDR2 is FQGNSA in the germline V gene. The germline V and J ends were trimmed by 1 base and 6 bases, with 11 bases remaining between them. This CDR3 comprises 14 residues.

This clonotype was detected only a few times. The rearrangement joins TRBV12-3 or TRBV12-4 to TRBJ1-1; 8 bases map to TRBD1. Trimming took 6 bases from V and 1 from J; bases not matched to a gene: 13. This CDR3 is 17 amino acids long. CDR3 residues: CASRRAGTGRRNTEAFF. The CDR3 coding sequence is TGTGCCAGCAGACGTGCCGGGACAGGTAGGAGGAACACTGAAGCTTTCTTT.

J is TRBJ2-3 and V is TRBV7-9; 13 bases are shared with TRBD2. V trimming: 5 bases; J trimming: 14 bases; junction bases outside the gene matches: 16. The CDR3 has 16 amino acids. Looked up from germline, CDR1 is SEHNR and CDR2 is FQNEAQ (reference sequence). This CDR3 is CASSEPGLAGIHEGYF. CDR3 bases: TGTGCCAGCAGCGAACCGGGACTAGCGGGAATACACGAGGGGTATTTT.

The chain carries TRBV20-1 and TRBJ1-1; 8 bases agree with TRBD1. V lost 3 bases and J lost 4; bases outside the gene matches: 13. Germline CDR1 and CDR2: DFQATT and SNEGSKA (reference sequence). This CDR3 has 16 residues. CDR3 amino acids: CSARDQGAASGTEAFF. The CDR3 nucleotides are TGCAGTGCTAGGGACCAGGGGGCCGCGTCGGGCACTGAAGCTTTCTTT.

The chain couples TRBV7-3 to TRBJ1-2; D call uncertain. This CDR3 is built from 13 residues. Germline assignment: CDR1 SGHTA and CDR2 FQGTGA. Trimming left V 5 bases short and J 3 bases short, with 10 bases between. Written as DNA, the CDR3 is TGTGCCAGCAGCGGATCGGAGTACTATGGCTACACCTTC. Translating gives CASSGSEYYGYTF.

This clonotype was seen at least ten times. This rearrangement joins TRBV7-6 to TRBJ1-4; 7 bases are a match to TRBD1. The CDR3 has 14 amino acids. The germline V gene has CDR1 SGHVS and CDR2 FNYEAQ. Trimming cost V 5 bases and J 5 bases; bases outside gene matches: 5. The CDR3, as DNA: TGTGCCAGCAGCCGGGGACAGACAAATGAAAAACTGTTTTTT. Encoded protein: CASSRGQTNEKLFF.

The chain combines TRBV24-1 with TRBJ2-3; a possible D gene is TRBD2 (7 bases). Germline V CDR1 and CDR2: KGHDR, SFDVKD. This CDR3 is 17 amino acids long. Trimming took 3 bases from V and 3 from J, leaving 18 bases between them. The CDR3 nucleotides read TGTGCCACCAGTGATGGGGGGGAGGGGGACGTGACAGATACGCAGTATTTT. It is translated as CATSDGGEGDVTDTQYF.

On this clonotype: Just one base apart from a much larger clone, this may be a read error. J is TRBJ1-2 and V is TRBV5-1, with D perhaps TRBD1 (6 bases). Per germline, CDR1 SGHRS and CDR2 YFSETQ. The CDR3 consists of 15 residues. Trimming took off 1 base at V and 10 bases at J, with 20 bases between the two ends. The CDR3 DNA reads as TGCGCCAGCAGCTTGACAAACAGAGGGGGACCTGACTACACCTTC. This codes for CASSLTNRGGPDYTF.

V and J are TRBV29-1 and TRBJ1-1; 10 nucleotides line up with TRBD1. The CDR3 has 16 amino acids. The V gene's germline CDR1 is SQVTM and CDR2 ANQGSEA. The J segment lost 8 bases and the V segment lost 1 base, leaving 13 bases of the junction unmatched. In nucleotides, the CDR3 is TGCAGCGTTGAAGGGGGACAGGGGATTTTTGGTGGGGAAGCTTTCTTT. It yields the protein CSVEGGQGIFGGEAFF.

The chain employs TRBV20-1 and TRBJ2-2, with 7 bases identical to TRBD2. V dropped 2 bases and J dropped 4; count of bases not matched to a gene: 4. Per germline, CDR1 DFQATT and CDR2 SNEGSKA (reference sequence). The CDR3 is made up of 14 amino acids. The CDR3 DNA is TGCAGTGCTAGAAGGGGCGGGAGCACCGGGGAGCTGTTTTTT. It is translated as CSARRGGSTGELFF.

Ten or more counts support this clonotype. This rearrangement joins TRBV12-3 or TRBV12-4 to TRBJ1-1; D is unresolved. CDR3 length: 15 residues. With 4 bases removed from V and 3 bases from J, the gap between germline ends came to 15 bases. The CDR3 DNA is TGTGCCAGCAGTTCCCCCACGGGCGGAGACACTGAAGCTTTCTTT. It encodes CASSSPTGGDTEAFF.

The CDR3 sequence is CASSFPLANTEAFF. DNA of the CDR3: TGTGCCAGCAGTTTTCCTCTGGCGAACACTGAAGCTTTCTTT. The rearrangement joins TRBV28 to TRBJ1-1; D is unclear. Germline CDR1 and CDR2: MDHEN and SYDVKM. The CDR3 is 14 amino acids. The germline V and J ends were trimmed by 3 bases and 1 base, with 9 bases remaining between them.

The chain links TRBV7-2 to TRBJ2-3; D remains unclear. The CDR3 covers 11 residues. Germline V lookup: CDR1 SGHTA, CDR2 FQGNSA. V was cut by 8 bases and J by 4 bases, with 7 bases left in between. CDR3 residues: CASRVADTQYF. The CDR3, as DNA: TGTGCCAGCCGGGTCGCAGATACGCAGTATTTT.

The chain recombines TRBV7-8 with TRBJ2-5, with a possible D match to TRBD2 (5 bases). Trimming shortened V by 4 bases and J by 0 bases, and 9 bases separated the two germline ends. In germline, CDR1 is SGHVS, CDR2 FQNEAQ. The CDR3 covers 14 residues. CDR3 region: CASSSLDYQETQYF. Written as DNA, the CDR3 is TGTGCCAGCAGCTCTCTGGACTACCAAGAGACCCAGTACTTC.

V and J are TRBV5-1 and TRBJ1-2; 7 bases are shared with TRBD1. J lost 7 bases, V lost 7 bases, and 13 bases had no gene match. CDR3 length: 14 residues. Germline values: CDR1 SGHRS, CDR2 YFSETQ. The CDR3 protein is CASCRGDRRSGYTF. The CDR3 DNA sequence: TGCGCCAGCTGCAGAGGGGACAGACGTTCTGGCTACACCTTC.

The chain is built from TRBV6-1 and TRBJ1-6; 7 bases fit TRBD1. This CDR3 has 15 residues. Germline V gives CDR1 MNHNS, CDR2 SASEGT. Trimming at V came to 5 bases and at J to 7 bases, leaving 8 bases not matched to a gene. CDR3 region: CASSYTTGSNSPLHF. The CDR3 DNA reads TGTGCCAGCAGTTATACGACAGGGAGCAATTCACCCCTCCACTTT.

V gene TRBV6-2 or TRBV6-3 combines with J gene TRBJ2-1; the D gene is possibly TRBD2 (5 bases). V lost 6 bases and J 15 bases, leaving 15 bases between the germline ends. The CDR3 length is 11 residues. The germline V gene has CDR1 MNHEY and CDR2 SVGEGT. This CDR3 is CASSEDFPLFF. The CDR3 nucleotides are TGTGCCAGCAGCGAGGACTTTCCCCTGTTCTTC.

This clonotype occurred once. The chain uses TRBV7-2 and TRBJ2-7, with D possibly matching TRBD2 (6 bases). Germline V gene data show CDR1 as SGHTA and CDR2 as FQGNSA. The CDR3 consists of 17 residues. The germline V and J ends were trimmed by 0 bases and 3 bases, with 18 bases remaining between them. CDR3: CASSLANGWTTSYEQYF. The CDR3 DNA sequence: TGTGCCAGCAGCTTAGCGAACGGATGGACTACGAGCTACGAGCAGTACTTC.

This clonotype was seen more than once but under ten times. V is TRBV7-2 and J is TRBJ2-3, with 12 bases aligning to TRBD2. The trim removed 3 bases at V and 0 bases at J, leaving 7 bases unmatched. Germline V gene data show CDR1 as SGHTA and CDR2 as FQGNSA. The CDR3 extends over 18 amino acids. CDR3 in amino acids: CASSFQLAGGRSTDTQYF. CDR3 bases: TGTGCCAGCAGCTTTCAGCTAGCGGGGGGGCGGAGCACAGATACGCAGTATTTT.

This clonotype was detected a few times. The rearrangement joins TRBV11-2 to TRBJ2-3, with D unclear. In germline, CDR1 is SGHAT, CDR2 FQNNGV. The CDR3 has 12 amino acids. V gave up 4 bases and J gave up 7 bases, with 9 bases separating them. Here the CDR3 DNA reads TGTGCCAGCAGCTCCGTAGGGTATACGCAGTATTTT. Protein: CASSSVGYTQYF.

This sequence joins TRBV20-1 and TRBJ1-1, with D perhaps matching TRBD1 (5 bases). This CDR3 has 14 amino acids. CDR1 and CDR2 from the germline V gene are DFQATT and SNEGSKA (reference sequence). The V end was cut by 1 base, the J end by 5 bases, with 14 bases between. The CDR3 region has the DNA TGCAGTGCTAGAGGTGGGGGGAAGGGTACTGAAGCTTTCTTT. This encodes CSARGGGKGTEAFF.

The rearrangement links TRBV5-1 to TRBJ2-3; no clear D. V was cut by 4 bases and J by 5 bases, with 14 bases left in between. Germline CDR1 and CDR2: SGHRS and YFSETQ. This CDR3 has 14 amino acids. CDR3 sequence (DNA): TGCGCCAGCAGCCGAACCGCCGAGGAAGATACGCAGTATTTT. This codes for CASSRTAEEDTQYF.